The present T cell receptor beta chain was sequenced within a study of T cell responses to AZD1222 COVID-19 vaccine. Generated by immunoSEQ multiplex PCR, the TCRdb table keeps only in-frame clones and is missing some. Among roughly 110,000 clones listed, about 90% were seen once. This clone was seen just once. What it recognizes is unknown. General study points: Spike-wide coverage was observed for vaccine-associated CD4 TCRs, with dominant responses at 160-218 and 743-854. Recipients of AZD1222 seropositive at baseline numbered only 6 or 7.

From germline, CDR1 is GTSNPN and CDR2 SVGIG (reference sequence). Trimming removed 0 bases at V and 0 bases at J, with 3 bases between. The CDR3 contains 14 residues. The chain links TRBV30 to TRBJ1-6; D remains ambiguous. The TCR comes from an adult who received the AZD1222 COVID-19 vaccine. Sequencing was performed on peripheral blood, taken 28 days after the second AZD1222 dose. The CDR3 nucleotides are TGTGCCTGGAGTGTGGACTCCTATAATTCACCCCTCCACTTT. It encodes CAWSVDSYNSPLHF.